One sample yielded the 24 T cell receptor beta chains listed below, sequenced in a study of a mutant IDH1 vaccine in newly diagnosed glioma (dated by TCRdb to the early 2020s). Library preparation was by the immunoSEQ multiplex PCR assay. Held by TCRdb, this immuneACCESS table contains in-frame sequences only and omits some clones. Under half of the omission traces to an unresolved V gene where checked; the cause of the rest is unknown. A total of about 92,000 clones appear in this sample, around 82% of them only once. The top ten constitute 7% to 9% of the sample. What the time point label conveys for this sample: baseline, week 1 (first vaccination visit). Taken with the paper, the label for treatment or condition translates to: pre-vaccination baseline after standard-of-care therapy. The sample here was PBMCs, taken from a glioma patient treated with radiotherapy, temozolomide or both. These receptors were obtained from a woman in her fifties or sixties with glioma.

This clone came up a few times. This chain joins TRBV27 and TRBJ1-1; perhaps TRBD1 as D (5 bases). Trimming removed 2 bases from V and 5 bases from J, with 9 bases in between. This CDR3 spans 13 amino acids. The germline V gene has CDR1 MNHEY and CDR2 SMNVEV (reference sequence). The CDR3 region is CASSLRGVTEAFF. As DNA, the CDR3 is TGTGCCAGCAGTTTAAGGGGTGTTACTGAAGCTTTCTTT.

This clone was counted once. CDR3 DNA sequence: TGCGCCAGCAGGGGACAGGCCAGCTCCTACAATGAGCAGTTCTTC. Encoded protein: CASRGQASSYNEQFF. V and J are TRBV10-2 and TRBJ2-1; 8 bases map to TRBD1. The CDR3 is made up of 15 amino acids. CDR1 and CDR2 from the germline V gene are WSHSY and SAAADI. V shed 6 bases and J 0 bases; nucleotides not matched to a gene: 4.

The chain uses TRBV11-3 and TRBJ2-3; no clear D. Germline V lookup: CDR1 SGHNT, CDR2 YENEEA. V dropped 1 base and J dropped 2 bases, with 7 bases sitting between them. The CDR3 has 14 amino acids. CDR3 sequence: CASSLGRDTDTQYF. The CDR3 DNA follows: TGTGCCAGCAGCTTAGGCAGAGACACAGATACGCAGTATTTT.

The chain uses TRBV6-1 and TRBJ2-2, with D perhaps matching TRBD1 or TRBD2 (5 bases each). The CDR3 length is 14 residues. With 6 bases removed from V and 1 base from J, the gap between germline ends came to 9 bases. CDR1 MNHNS and CDR2 SASEGT come from the germline V gene. CDR3 loop: CASRGRMNTGELFF. DNA for the CDR3: TGTGCCAGCAGGGGACGGATGAACACCGGGGAGCTGTTTTTT.

The chain is built from TRBV10-3 and TRBJ2-7; D gene ambiguous. Trimming took off 3 bases at V and 2 bases at J, with 11 bases between the two ends. Germline lookup yields CDR1 ENHRY and CDR2 SYGVKD. CDR3 size: 14 residues. CDR3 region: CAISDPGRAYEQYF. Written as DNA, the CDR3 is TGTGCCATCAGTGACCCCGGTCGGGCCTACGAGCAGTACTTC.

The sample holds many counts of this clone. The genes are TRBV6-4 and TRBJ2-1, with 7 positions matching TRBD2. Germline CDR1 and CDR2: MRHNA and SNTAGT. This CDR3 has 15 amino acids. With V trimmed by 0 bases and J by 3 bases, 2 bases remained unmatched. As DNA, the CDR3 is TGTGCCAGCAGTGACTCGGGGGGGGGCTACAATGAGCAGTTCTTC. Amino acid sequence: CASSDSGGGYNEQFF.

V gene TRBV5-5 combines with J gene TRBJ2-2; TRBD1 or TRBD2 may be the D gene (5 bases each). This CDR3 contains 16 residues. Trimming pared 4 bases from V and 7 bases from J, leaving 20 bases between. Looked up from germline, CDR1 is SGHKS and CDR2 is YYEKEE (reference sequence). CDR3 DNA sequence: TGTGCCAGCAGCCCGAGGGGACCCGCGGAGAGCGGGGAGCTGTTTTTT. Protein product: CASSPRGPAESGELFF.

This clone was seen a single time. The V gene is TRBV5-4, the J gene TRBJ2-3, with D possibly being TRBD1 (6 bases). Trimming took off 2 bases at V and 5 bases at J, with 6 bases between the two ends. Germline values: CDR1 SGHNT, CDR2 YYREEE (reference sequence). The CDR3 consists of 12 residues. DNA for the CDR3: TGTGCCAGCAGCTTAGGGGGAGATACGCAGTATTTT. Translating gives CASSLGGDTQYF. Variable domain in full (rest from reference TRBV5-4 and TRBJ2-3): ETGVTQSPTHLIKTRGQQVTLRCSSQSGHNTVSWYQQALGQGPQFIFQYYREEENGRGNFPPRFSGLQFPNYSSELNVNALELDDSALYLCASSLGGDTQYFGPGTRLTVL.

This clone was seen a single time. The chain carries TRBV5-1 and TRBJ1-1; D gene ambiguous. This CDR3 region has 14 residues. Trimming removed 6 bases at V and 1 base at J, with 13 bases between. Per germline, CDR1 SGHRS and CDR2 YFSETQ. CDR3 DNA: TGCGCCAGCAACCAAAACCAAGGGAACACTGAAGCTTTCTTT. Protein product: CASNQNQGNTEAFF.

The J gene is TRBJ1-6, the V gene TRBV5-1, with TRBD1 matching 7 bases. V shed 2 bases, J shed 5 bases, and the junction held 4 bases outside the gene matches. The germline V gene encodes CDR1 SGHRS and CDR2 YFSETQ. This CDR3 comprises 15 residues. For the CDR3, the DNA is TGCGCCAGCAGCTTCGCCGGGACAGATAATTCACCCCTCCACTTT. Translated, it gives CASSFAGTDNSPLHF.

The V gene is TRBV7-2, the J gene TRBJ1-5; 7 bases match TRBD1. The germline V gene has CDR1 SGHTA and CDR2 FQGNSA. The CDR3 sequence is 14 residues long. Trimming at V came to 5 bases and at J to 5 bases, leaving 6 bases not matched to a gene. The CDR3 sequence is CASSGYRGDQPQHF. The CDR3 bases are TGTGCCAGCAGCGGCTACAGGGGTGATCAGCCCCAGCATTTT.

The V call is TRBV7-2, the J call TRBJ2-7; TRBD1 aligns across 7 bases. The V segment lost 5 bases and the J segment 6 bases; nucleotides outside the gene matches: 7. Germline CDR1 SGHTA, CDR2 FQGNSA. The CDR3 has 13 residues. This chain's CDR3 is CASSVGTASEQYF. CDR3 DNA sequence: TGTGCCAGCAGCGTCGGGACAGCCTCCGAGCAGTACTTC.

The sample holds one count of this clone. The V and J genes are TRBV7-9 and TRBJ1-1; 9 positions agree with TRBD1. V shed 6 bases and J 4 bases; nucleotides not matched to a gene: 12. The CDR3 contains 16 residues. The germline CDR1 and CDR2 sequences are SEHNR and FQNEAQ (reference sequence). CDR3 coding DNA: TGTGCCAGCAGACAATCTTCGACAGGGGGAAGCACTGAAGCTTTCTTT. It translates to CASRQSSTGGSTEAFF.

The chain combines TRBV5-1 with TRBJ1-6, with 7 bases identical to TRBD1. The J segment lost 10 bases and the V segment lost 6 bases, leaving 10 bases of the junction unmatched. Per the germline V gene, CDR1 is SGHRS and CDR2 is YFSETQ. The CDR3 runs to 14 residues. The CDR3 DNA reads TGCGCCAGCAACTACAGGGGACCGGGCTCACCCCTCCACTTT. Its protein product is CASNYRGPGSPLHF. Based on the CDR3 plus reference TRBV5-1 and TRBJ1-6, the full variable domain is KAGVTQTPRYLIKTRGQQVTLSCSPISGHRSVSWYQQTPGQGLQFLFEYFSETQRNKGNFPGRFSGRQFSNSRSEMNVSTLELGDSALYLCASNYRGPGSPLHFGNGTRLTVT.

The chain combines TRBV6-1 with TRBJ1-3; D unclear. The ends were cut back, 7 bases at V and 0 bases at J, with 10 bases in the middle. Per the germline V gene, CDR1 is MNHNS and CDR2 is SASEGT. The CDR3 totals 14 residues. This CDR3 reads CASTPSISGNTIYF. The CDR3 DNA reads TGTGCCAGCACCCCGTCAATCTCTGGAAACACCATATATTTT.

The rearrangement joins TRBV7-8 to TRBJ1-2; TRBD1 might be the D (5 bases). The CDR3 contains 14 residues. Trimming shortened V by 1 base and J by 4 bases, and 10 bases separated the two germline ends. The germline CDR1 and CDR2 sequences are SGHVS and FQNEAQ. The CDR3: CASSLDRTFYGYTF. DNA of the CDR3: TGTGCCAGCAGCTTAGACAGGACCTTCTATGGCTACACCTTC.

The chain combines TRBV6-1 with TRBJ2-7; D is undetermined. CDR1 is MNHNS and CDR2 is SASEGT in the germline V gene. V lost 8 bases, J lost 3 bases, and 14 bases lay in between. This CDR3 region has 13 residues. CDR3 DNA sequence: TGTGCCAGCGTCCGGGCCACTCTCTACGAGCAGTACTTC. Amino acids: CASVRATLYEQYF.

The V call is TRBV30, the J call TRBJ1-2; D unclear. V dropped 0 bases and J dropped 2 bases, with 13 bases sitting between them. From germline, CDR1 is GTSNPN and CDR2 SVGIG (reference sequence). The CDR3 covers 15 residues. Written as DNA, the CDR3 is TGTGCCTGGAGTGTTCGGCGGCAGTCAAACTATGGCTACACCTTC. This codes for CAWSVRRQSNYGYTF.

The chain is built from TRBV7-8 and TRBJ2-2; no clear D gene. Trimming took off 5 bases at V and 6 bases at J, with 10 bases between the two ends. The CDR3 totals 13 residues. Germline CDR1 is SGHVS and CDR2 is FQNEAQ. The DNA for the CDR3 is TGTGCCAGCAGCCCTGTTTCGTCCGGGGAGCTGTTTTTT. Translation: CASSPVSSGELFF.

The chain's CDR3 is CASSQTPPGAGYNQPQHF. The CDR3 DNA reads as TGCGCCAGCAGCCAAACCCCCCCGGGTGCCGGATACAATCAGCCCCAGCATTTT. The rearrangement uses TRBV4-1 and TRBJ1-5; D remains ambiguous. This CDR3 is built from 18 residues. In germline, CDR1 is MGHRA, CDR2 YSYEKL. V lost 2 bases and J 3 bases, leaving 20 bases between the germline ends.

The chain recombines TRBV5-4 with TRBJ2-1; D is perhaps TRBD1 or TRBD2 (5 bases each). CDR3 length: 13 amino acids. Trimming left V 0 bases short and J 10 bases short, with 11 bases between. Germline V gives CDR1 SGHNT, CDR2 YYREEE (reference sequence). CDR3 in DNA: TGTGCCAGCAGCTTGGCAGGGACGGTGGAGCAGTTCTTC. Translating it yields CASSLAGTVEQFF.

The V call is TRBV15, the J call TRBJ2-5; no clear D. V was shortened by 0 bases and J by 4 bases, with 3 bases between the two germline ends. The CDR3 is made up of 12 amino acids. Germline-derived CDR1 and CDR2 are LNHNV and YYDKDF (reference sequence). CDR3 nucleotide sequence: TGTGCCACCAGCAGAGATATAGAGACCCAGTACTTC. It translates to CATSRDIETQYF.

V is TRBV25-1 and J is TRBJ1-4; D unclear. With 3 bases removed from V and 0 bases from J, the gap between germline ends came to 11 bases. Germline assignment: CDR1 MGHDK and CDR2 SYGVNS. There are 16 residues in the CDR3. DNA of the CDR3: TGTGCCAGCAGTGAGACTCGAGCTTCAACTAATGAAAAACTGTTTTTT. This translates into CASSETRASTNEKLFF. Together with reference TRBV25-1 and TRBJ1-4, the CDR3 gives the full variable domain: EADIYQTPRYLVIGTGKKITLECSQTMGHDKMYWYQQDPGMELHLIHYSYGVNSTEKGDLSSESTVSRIRTEHFPLTLESARPSHTSQYLCASSETRASTNEKLFFGSGTQLSVL.

The table lists this clone with a few counts. In the same sample, other DNA sequences code for this CDR3. This rearrangement joins TRBV7-9 to TRBJ1-2; D is ambiguous. The CDR3 has 12 amino acids. Germline V gives CDR1 SEHNR, CDR2 FQNEAQ (reference sequence). Trimming shortened V by 4 bases and J by 1 base, and 4 bases separated the two germline ends. The CDR3 is CASSSGNYGYTF. The DNA of the CDR3 is TGTGCCAGCAGCTCCGGTAACTATGGCTACACCTTC. Full variable domain (remainder filled in from reference TRBV7-9 and TRBJ1-2): DTGVSQNPRHKITKRGQNVTFRCDPISEHNRLYWYRQTLGQGPEFLTYFQNEAQLEKSRLLSDRFSAERPKGSFSTLEIQRTEQGDSAMYLCASSSGNYGYTFGSGTRLTVV.